This is a list of T cell receptor beta chains from one sample in a study of T-cell reconstitution after alpha-beta-depleted transplantation in children. Using its own MiXCR run on the PCR reads, TCRdb lists one record per CDR3 protein. The repertoire has about 260,000 distinct CDR3 sequences, roughly 11% of them found once; the top ten carry around 20%. Specimen: peripheral blood, collected 180 days after TCRalphabeta/CD19-depleted stem cell transplant. The receptors were gathered from a male patient between 2 and 9 years old who had a stem cell transplant for chronic granulomatous disease, so the T cells may come from the graft donor. The CDR3 runs from the conserved cysteine through the conserved F or W. A D gene is named only where the DNA matches it firmly. Clone size is not always given. Where it is, it says once, few, many or a class for expanded clones.

V,size,J,D,DNA,CDR3
TRBV6-2/TRBV6-3,many,TRBJ2-1,.,TGTGCCAGCAGTGTGCGAGGTGAGCAGTTCTTC,CASSVRGEQFF
TRBV6-2/TRBV6-3,many,TRBJ2-7,.,TGTGCCAGCAGACATCCATTGACCCCCTACGAGCAGTACTTC,CASRHPLTPYEQYF
TRBV19,few,TRBJ2-1,TRBD2,TGTGCCAGTAGCCGTCTCGGGACTAGCGGGACCAATGAGCAGTTCTTC,CASSRLGTSGTNEQFF
TRBV6-6,many,TRBJ2-1,.,TGTGCCAGCAAAGGGGTCGCCAATGAGCAGTTCTTC,CASKGVANEQFF
TRBV20-1,many,TRBJ1-1,.,TGCAGTGTGGTTCAGGGAATGAACACTGAAGCTTTCTTT,CSVVQGMNTEAFF
TRBV5-6,.,TRBJ2-4,.,TGTGCCAGCAGCTCCGACAAAAACATTCAGTACTTC,CASSSDKNIQYF
TRBV20-1,many,TRBJ1-2,TRBD1,TGCAGTGCTAGAGGCCAGGGGGCTAACTATGGCTACACCTTC,CSARGQGANYGYTF
TRBV19,few,TRBJ2-7,TRBD2,TGTGCCAGTAGTCTCAAGGTCGGACTAGCGGGGCAACTCTACGAGCAGTACTTC,CASSLKVGLAGQLYEQYF
TRBV5-1,many,TRBJ2-1,.,TGCGCCAGCAGCTTGGAGGGGGTTGCCTACAATGAGCAGTTCTTC,CASSLEGVAYNEQFF
TRBV2,many,TRBJ2-3,.,TGTGCCAGCAGCTGGACTGGAAGCACAGATACGCAGTATTTT,CASSWTGSTDTQYF
TRBV2,many,TRBJ1-2,TRBD1,TGTGCCAGCGGGTCCCAGGGGGGAAACTATGGCTACACCTTC,CASGSQGGNYGYTF
TRBV11-2,many,TRBJ2-1,TRBD2,TGTGCCAGCAGCTTACTTCGGCTAGCGGGGGGGCCAAGGGACAATGAGCAGTTCTTC,CASSLLRLAGGPRDNEQFF
TRBV9,many,TRBJ2-2,.,TGTGCCAGCAGCGTAGTTGGAGAAGGTTCCGGGGAGCTGTTTTTT,CASSVVGEGSGELFF
TRBV7-1,.,TRBJ2-4,.,TGTGCCAGCAGCTCAGCCGGAGTCACCCTAGCCAAAAACATTCAGTACTTC,CASSSAGVTLAKNIQYF
TRBV7-9,.,TRBJ1-1,.,TGTGCCAGCAGCCCACAGGGACTCCCTGAAGCTTTCTTT,CASSPQGLPEAFF
TRBV12-3/TRBV12-4,many,TRBJ2-3,TRBD2,TGTGCCAGCGGGCTGGCGGGAGAAGGAACAGATACGCAGTATTTT,CASGLAGEGTDTQYF
TRBV6-1,many,TRBJ2-3,TRBD2,TGTGCCAGCAGTACCGGACTAGCGGGGCGCACAGATACGCAGTATTTT,CASSTGLAGRTDTQYF
TRBV11-2,once,TRBJ2-7,.,TGTGCCAGCAGCTTACGGGGCCTCTCCTACGAGCAGTACTTC,CASSLRGLSYEQYF
TRBV28,many,TRBJ2-3,.,TGTGCCAGCAGTTTAGTAGAGGGGTCTGCGCAGTATTTT,CASSLVEGSAQYF
TRBV20-1,many,TRBJ1-1,.,TGCAGTGCTACGAGACCGAACACTGAAGCTTTCTTT,CSATRPNTEAFF
TRBV28,many,TRBJ2-2,.,TGTGCCAGCAGTTACACCGGGGAGCTGTTTTTT,CASSYTGELFF
TRBV5-1,many,TRBJ2-7,.,TGCGCCAGCAGCTTGGGACACCCCGGGGCTTACGAGCAGTACTTC,CASSLGHPGAYEQYF
TRBV7-8,many,TRBJ2-1,.,TGTGCCAGCAGTTCTATCGAGTCCCCGCTAGGGCCCACCTACAATGAGCAGTTCTTC,CASSSIESPLGPTYNEQFF
TRBV18,few,TRBJ1-4,.,TGTGCCAGCTCACCGGGGTCTTTTCGGGAAAAACTGTTTTTT,CASSPGSFREKLFF
TRBV20-1,many,TRBJ2-5,TRBD2,TGCAGTGCCTTGAAGACTAGCCGGAAAGAGACCCAGTACTTC,CSALKTSRKETQYF
TRBV7-3,many,TRBJ2-3,.,TGTGCCAGCAGCTCAGATTGGTTTGATACGCAGTATTTT,CASSSDWFDTQYF
TRBV10-3,many,TRBJ2-5,.,TGTGCCATCAGTGAGTCGACAGTTCAAGAGACCCAGTACTTC,CAISESTVQETQYF
TRBV30,many,TRBJ2-1,TRBD2,TGTGCCTGGACGGGCCGGCCTAGCGGGAGCCTAAAGCAGTTCTTC,CAWTGRPSGSLKQFF
TRBV12-3/TRBV12-4,.,TRBJ2-7,.,TGTGCCAGCAGTCCTGACGTGGGGGGGCTCTACGAGCAGTACTTC,CASSPDVGGLYEQYF
TRBV28,many,TRBJ2-7,.,TGTGCCAGCAGTTTATCCCTGCGCTACGAGCAGTACTTC,CASSLSLRYEQYF
TRBV27,few,TRBJ1-5,TRBD1,TGTGCCAGCAGATCACAGGGGAGTCAGCCCCAGCATTTT,CASRSQGSQPQHF
TRBV7-2,many,TRBJ2-7,.,TGTGCCAGCAGCCCAGGGCTCTCCGAGCAGTACTTC,CASSPGLSEQYF
TRBV20-1,many,TRBJ2-2,.,TGCAGTGCCCCGACTCGTAACACCGGGGAGCTGTTTTTT,CSAPTRNTGELFF
TRBV5-1,many,TRBJ2-7,.,TGCGCCAGCAGCGGGACGGACAGCCCTATTCCCTACGAGCAGTACTTC,CASSGTDSPIPYEQYF
TRBV18,many,TRBJ2-3,TRBD1,TGTGCCAGCTCACGGGGACAGAAGTCTAGCACAGATACGCAGTATTTT,CASSRGQKSSTDTQYF
TRBV18,many,TRBJ2-1,.,TGTGCCAGCTCACCACCGATTCGCGGGTACAATGAGCAGTTCTTC,CASSPPIRGYNEQFF
TRBV6-1,many,TRBJ2-5,.,TGTGCCAGCAGTTTCAGGGCGGAGACCCAGTACTTC,CASSFRAETQYF
TRBV5-1,many,TRBJ2-1,TRBD2,TGCGCCAGCAGCATTAGCGGGAGGGCCGGAAATGAGCAGTTCTTC,CASSISGRAGNEQFF
TRBV20-1,many,TRBJ1-2,.,TGCAGTGCAGACGGACAAAATGGCTACACCTTC,CSADGQNGYTF
TRBV20-1,many,TRBJ2-1,.,TGCAGTGCCGACGGGCGACCCTACAATGAGCAGTTCTTC,CSADGRPYNEQFF
TRBV7-2,few,TRBJ2-3,TRBD2,TGTGCCAGCAGACGTCTAGCGGGGGCGTCAGATACGCAGTATTTT,CASRRLAGASDTQYF
TRBV15,many,TRBJ2-3,.,TGTGCCACCAGCCAAGCGGTTTACACAGATACGCAGTATTTT,CATSQAVYTDTQYF
TRBV19,once,TRBJ1-5,.,TGTGCCAGTAGTATAATTTCGGCAGTTAATCAGCCCCAGCATTTT,CASSIISAVNQPQHF
TRBV5-6,many,TRBJ2-7,TRBD2,TGTGCCAGCAGCTTGGGACTAGCGGGAGTCTACGAGCAGTACTTC,CASSLGLAGVYEQYF
TRBV5-1,many,TRBJ2-1,.,TGCGCCAGCAGCTTCCGGAGCTCCTACAATGAGCAGTTCTTC,CASSFRSSYNEQFF
TRBV23-1,few,TRBJ2-1,.,TGCGCCAGCCCCCTGGGGGGCGCGACCAGTTACAATGAGCAGTTCTTC,CASPLGGATSYNEQFF
TRBV12-5,many,TRBJ2-1,TRBD1,TGTGCTAGTGGTTTTGGGGGACAGGGGGCGCGAAATGAGCAGTTCTTC,CASGFGGQGARNEQFF
TRBV20-1,many,TRBJ2-7,TRBD2,TGCAGTGCTATACTGGATAGCGGGAGCTTTAACGAGCAGTACTTC,CSAILDSGSFNEQYF
TRBV12-3/TRBV12-4,many,TRBJ2-7,.,TGTGCCAGCGGGGAGGACTACGAGCAGTACTTC,CASGEDYEQYF
TRBV28,many,TRBJ2-1,.,TGTGCCAGCAGTTTCCGGACATGGATCGCCTACAATGAGCAGTTCTTC,CASSFRTWIAYNEQFF
TRBV7-2,.,TRBJ1-4,.,TGTGCCAGCAGCTACGACGGGAAGGATGAAAAACTGTTTTTT,CASSYDGKDEKLFF
TRBV12-3/TRBV12-4,many,TRBJ1-2,TRBD1,TGTGCCAGCAGTGGGACAGGGGGCTTCTATGGCTACACCTTC,CASSGTGGFYGYTF